Listed here are 3 T cell receptor beta chains from one sample, sequenced in a study of T cell clusters in autoimmune cytopenias. TRB was amplified from approximately 230 ng of peripheral blood genomic DNA per sample. One tube held mixed TRB-A and TRB-B primer pools for touch-down PCR. TCRdb re-called the multiplex PCR reads; every CDR3 protein appears as one record, without DNA. The repertoire table contains about 2,800 distinct CDR3 sequences. The sample was peripheral blood. These TCRs come from a human donor with an autoimmune cytopenia or autoimmune hepatitis (not recorded which).

By frequency, this clonotype is medium-sized. The gene calls are TRBV19 and TRBJ2-2; TCRdb designates TRBD2, a call that cannot be tested without DNA. Germline CDR1 and CDR2: LNHDA and SQIVND (reference sequence). The CDR3 covers 13 residues. The CDR3 reads CASGRGGTGELFF.

By frequency, this clonotype is medium-sized. The rearrangement joins TRBV20-1 to TRBJ1-3; TCRdb selects TRBD1, and the lack of DNA leaves this call unchecked. The CDR3 covers 15 residues. Germline V gene lookup returns CDR1 DFQATT and CDR2 SNEGSKA (reference sequence). The CDR3 loop is CSARRTGYSGNTIYF.

This clonotype is called medium-sized based on its frequency. The chain has TRBV27 and TRBJ1-6. Germline V lookup: CDR1 MNHEY, CDR2 SMNVEV (reference sequence). The CDR3 is 17 amino acids. The CDR3 reads CASSLSTPMSGDSPLHF.